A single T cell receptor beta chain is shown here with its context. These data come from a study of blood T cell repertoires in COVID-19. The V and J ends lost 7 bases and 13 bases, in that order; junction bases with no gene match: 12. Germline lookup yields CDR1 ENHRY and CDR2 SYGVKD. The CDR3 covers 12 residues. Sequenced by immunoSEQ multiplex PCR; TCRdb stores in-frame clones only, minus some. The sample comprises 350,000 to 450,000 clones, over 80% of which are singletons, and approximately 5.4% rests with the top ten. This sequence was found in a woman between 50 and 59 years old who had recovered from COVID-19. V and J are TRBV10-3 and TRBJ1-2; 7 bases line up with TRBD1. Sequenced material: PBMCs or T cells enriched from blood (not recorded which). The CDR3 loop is CAITSQGGGPTF. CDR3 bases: TGTGCCATCACTTCCCAAGGAGGGGGCCCCACCTTC.